This passage covers 20 T cell receptor beta chains from one sample sequenced in a study of blood T cells in healthy people across ages. The authors ran a second PCR of roughly 6 to 12 cycles using a sample-barcoded 5' primer and a J-beta primer mix. TCRdb processed the 5' RACE reads anew with MiXCR; each CDR3 protein has one entry. This sample has 550,000 to 650,000 distinct CDR3 sequences, with roughly 30% found just once. Specimen: blood. The receptors come from a woman of 80 years or more in good health.

This clonotype appeared a single time. The CDR3 region is CASSEWQVSGANVLTF. CDR3 DNA sequence: TGTGCCAGCAGTGAATGGCAGGTTTCTGGGGCCAACGTCCTGACTTTC. V gene TRBV25-1 combines with J gene TRBJ2-6; D unresolved. CDR3 size: 16 residues. V lost 1 base to trimming and J lost 1 base, with 8 bases between them. Per germline, CDR1 MGHDK and CDR2 SYGVNS.

This clonotype was observed at least ten times. This chain uses TRBV12-3 or TRBV12-4 with TRBJ1-5; no definite D call. Trimming stripped 5 bases from V and 3 bases from J, with 20 bases between. This CDR3 spans 17 amino acids. The CDR3 DNA is TGTGCCAGCAGTCCCAGAGGGTCCGGGGTAACCAATCAGCCCCAGCATTTT. It yields the protein CASSPRGSGVTNQPQHF.

This clonotype was seen more than once but under ten times. CDR3 sequence (DNA): TGCGCCAGCAGCCAAGAATCGACGTTAACCACTGAAGCTTTCTTT. Protein sequence: CASSQESTLTTEAFF. This chain uses TRBV4-1 with TRBJ1-1; no definite D call. Trimming left V 0 bases short and J 4 bases short, with 12 bases between. The germline V gene has CDR1 MGHRA and CDR2 YSYEKL. The CDR3 is made up of 15 amino acids.

This clonotype has a count of ten or more. The chain's CDR3 is CASSLGEGDTEAFF. In nucleotides, the CDR3 is TGCGCCAGCAGCCTCGGGGAGGGAGACACTGAAGCTTTCTTT. The rearrangement joins TRBV4-3 to TRBJ1-1; D is uncertain. Germline V lookup: CDR1 LGHNA, CDR2 YSLEER. Trimming took 4 bases from V and 3 from J, leaving 12 bases between them. The CDR3 is 14 residues long.

This chain links TRBV5-1 with TRBJ1-1, with D perhaps matching TRBD1 (5 bases). Germline assignment: CDR1 SGHRS and CDR2 YFSETQ. V gave up 0 bases and J gave up 11 bases, with 17 bases separating them. This CDR3 region has 14 residues. CDR3 sequence (DNA): TGCGCCAGCAGCTTGGAGGCGGCAGGGCGGTGGGCTTTCTTT. Its translation: CASSLEAAGRWAFF.

V gene TRBV20-1 combines with J gene TRBJ1-2; possibly TRBD1 for D (5 bases). The CDR3 consists of 13 residues. V lost 3 bases and J lost 7, with 15 bases in between. CDR1 is DFQATT and CDR2 is SNEGSKA in the germline V gene (reference sequence). CDR3 region: CSARTSGPVGYTF. The CDR3 nucleotides read TGCAGTGCTAGGACCTCGGGACCGGTTGGCTACACCTTC.

This clonotype was observed a few times. A much larger clone is a single base away; this may be a read error. The chain recombines TRBV27 with TRBJ2-1, with 7 positions matching TRBD1. There are 14 residues in the CDR3. V was clipped by 6 bases and J by 9 bases; unmatched bases: 11. The V gene's germline CDR1 is MNHEY and CDR2 SMNVEV (reference sequence). CDR3 region: CASRTNRQGREQFF. The DNA of the CDR3 is TGTGCCAGCAGGACCAATCGACAGGGACGTGAGCAGTTCTTC.

The chain has TRBV6-2 or TRBV6-3 and TRBJ2-4; D possibly matches TRBD1 or TRBD2 (5 bases each). The DNA matches TRBJ2-7 better at its end, which makes the J call doubtful. Germline CDR1 MNHEY, CDR2 SVGEGT. CDR3 length: 14 residues. CDR3 protein: CANSRGAGAYEQYF. For the CDR3, the DNA is TGTGCCAACAGCCGAGGGGCAGGTGCCTACGAGCAGTACTTC.

To note about this clonotype: A read error may explain this, as a much larger clone is one base away. The V and J genes are TRBV3-1 and TRBJ2-4; 9 positions agree with TRBD1. The germline V gene has CDR1 LGHDT and CDR2 YNNKEL (reference sequence). CDR3 size: 15 residues. The CDR3 coding sequence is TGTGCCAGCAGCCTGAGTCGGACAGGGGAAAACATTCGGTACTTC. It encodes CASSLSRTGENIRYF.

Here the CDR3 reads CASSRRSAKNIQYF. Here the CDR3 DNA reads TGTGCCAGCAGTCGGAGGTCAGCCAAAAACATTCAGTACTTC. The rearrangement uses TRBV28 and TRBJ2-4, with a possible D match to TRBD2 (5 bases). The CDR3 extends over 14 amino acids. Trimming removed 5 bases at V and 0 bases at J, with 8 bases between. Germline V gives CDR1 MDHEN, CDR2 SYDVKM.

This clonotype appeared a single time. A much larger clone differs by one base, so this may be a read error. DNA for the CDR3: TGTGCCAGCAGACCCGGGACAGGGATTCGTATCACTGGAGCTTTCTTT. Translation: CASRPGTGIRITGAFF. The V call is TRBV12-3 or TRBV12-4, the J call TRBJ1-1; TRBD1 aligns across 9 bases. The CDR3 length is 16 residues.

The chain links TRBV20-1 to TRBJ1-3; no clear D. V was shortened by 5 bases and J by 3 bases, with 14 bases between the two germline ends. Germline lookup yields CDR1 DFQATT and CDR2 SNEGSKA (reference sequence). The CDR3 has 14 amino acids. The CDR3 nucleotides read TGCAGTGCTCCGTCCGTTCAGTTTGGAAACACCATATATTTT. It specifies CSAPSVQFGNTIYF.

V and J are TRBV7-2 and TRBJ1-1; D is perhaps TRBD1 (6 bases). V shed 3 bases and J shed 9 bases, with 11 bases lying between them. This CDR3 region has 12 residues. CDR1 is SGHTA and CDR2 is FQGNSA in the germline V gene. In DNA form, the CDR3 reads TGTGCCAGCAGCTTCCCACAGGGAAAAGCTTTCTTT. Its translation is CASSFPQGKAFF.

This clonotype was picked up many times. This chain links TRBV4-3 with TRBJ2-1, with 8 nucleotides matching TRBD2. The CDR3 is 17 amino acids. Trimming at V came to 4 bases and at J to 5 bases, leaving 13 bases not matched to a gene. CDR1 LGHNA and CDR2 YSLEER come from the germline V gene. The CDR3 loop reads CASSPSLVAGLNNEQFF. CDR3 DNA sequence: TGCGCCAGCAGCCCCTCCCTGGTAGCGGGGCTAAACAATGAGCAGTTCTTC.

This clonotype was detected many times. This clone may be a read error of a much larger clone one base away. V is TRBV9 and J is TRBJ2-5, with 9 bases identical to TRBD2. The germline V gene has CDR1 SGDLS and CDR2 YYNGEE. Trimming removed 0 bases from V and 11 bases from J; junction bases left unmatched: 14. CDR3 length: 16 amino acids. The DNA for the CDR3 is TGTGCCAGCAGCGTAGAATTGGCGGGGGGGCGGGATGAGCAGTACTTC. It yields the protein CASSVELAGGRDEQYF.

The gene calls are TRBV5-1 and TRBJ2-5; D tentatively fits TRBD1 or TRBD2 (5 bases each). The end of the DNA is better explained by TRBJ2-4, so the J call may be wrong. From germline, CDR1 is SGHRS and CDR2 YFSETQ. This CDR3 is 18 amino acids long. The CDR3 DNA follows: TGCGCCAGCAGCTTGGTGCCCGCAGGGAGCCGGGGCAAAAACATTCAGTACTTC. This sequence encodes CASSLVPAGSRGKNIQYF.

This clonotype was detected many times. The chain links TRBV2 to TRBJ2-1; 8 bases align to TRBD2. The V and J ends lost 7 bases and 5 bases, in that order; junction bases with no gene match: 7. Looked up from germline, CDR1 is SNHLY and CDR2 is FYNNEI. The CDR3 has 14 amino acids. CDR3 DNA: TGTGCCAGCAAAACGGGGGGGCGCGACAATGAGCAGTTCTTC. Translating it yields CASKTGGRDNEQFF.

This clonotype was recorded only once. V usage is TRBV4-1 and J usage is TRBJ1-2; TRBD1 matches 8 bases. In germline, CDR1 is MGHRA, CDR2 YSYEKL. J lost 6 bases, V lost 4 bases, and 10 bases had no gene match. The CDR3 is 15 amino acids. In DNA, the CDR3 is TGCGCCAGCAGCCCGGAACAGGGGGTCAGACATGGCTACACCTTC. Its translation: CASSPEQGVRHGYTF.

A word on this clonotype: A much more abundant neighbour one base away suggests this may be a read error. The chain has TRBV7-9 and TRBJ2-1, with 11 bases fitting TRBD1. The V segment lost 8 bases and the J segment 9 bases; nucleotides outside the gene matches: 6. Germline values: CDR1 SEHNR, CDR2 FQNEAQ (reference sequence). The CDR3 extends over 13 amino acids. Here the CDR3 DNA reads TGTGCCAGCCAAGGGGACAGGGGGAGTGAGCAGTTCTTC. It yields the protein CASQGDRGSEQFF.

This clonotype was counted many times. J is TRBJ1-1 and V is TRBV30; a weak D match, TRBD1 (5 bases). The germline CDR1 and CDR2 sequences are GTSNPN and SVGIG (reference sequence). The germline V and J ends were trimmed by 4 bases and 1 base, with 10 bases remaining between them. This CDR3 spans 13 amino acids. The CDR3 region is CAWTPGWNTEAFF. Here the CDR3 DNA reads TGTGCCTGGACCCCAGGGTGGAACACTGAAGCTTTCTTT.